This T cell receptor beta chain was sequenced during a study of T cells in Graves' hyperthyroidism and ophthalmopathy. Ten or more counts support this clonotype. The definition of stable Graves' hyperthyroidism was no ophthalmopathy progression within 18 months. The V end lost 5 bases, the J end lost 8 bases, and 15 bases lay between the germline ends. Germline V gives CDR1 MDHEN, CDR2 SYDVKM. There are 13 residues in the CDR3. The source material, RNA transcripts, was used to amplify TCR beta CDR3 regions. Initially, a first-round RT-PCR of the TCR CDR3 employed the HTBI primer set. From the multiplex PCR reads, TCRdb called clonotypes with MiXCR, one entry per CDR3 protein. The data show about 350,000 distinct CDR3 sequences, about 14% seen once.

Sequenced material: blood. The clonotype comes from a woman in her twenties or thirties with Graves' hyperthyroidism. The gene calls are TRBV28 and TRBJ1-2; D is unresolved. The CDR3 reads CASSTGSLGGYTF. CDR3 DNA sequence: TGTGCCAGCAGTACGGGCTCCCTGGGCGGCTACACCTTC.